This T cell receptor beta chain was sequenced for a study of cytomegalovirus exposure and HLA in healthy donors (dated by TCRdb to 2015 to 2018). Concerning the study at large: According to an earlier analysis of 450 to 650 of the donors, 150 million to 200 million T cells yielded some 120 million unique TCR beta sequences and 276 Gb of sequence data. An early release that covered about 600 HLA-typed donors contained approximately 300 gigabases of sequencing data and 70 million to 100 million unique TCR sequences. A later analysis re-analyzed previously published TCR beta repertoires from roughly 690 donors and added high-resolution HLA genotyping to study TCR occurrence patterns. Because of strong linkage in the cohort, a few DR-DQ haplotypes were treated as single units for association and clustering. Besides the first cohort of around 700 subjects, a separate validation cohort made up of 120 different subjects was used. All discovery cohort repertoires had been generated using a single sequencing platform. Alongside the repertoire data, information on donor age, sex, ethnicity and CMV serostatus was compiled. Using immunosequencing, the study profiled T cell repertoires from about 610 subjects and related those repertoires to cytomegalovirus serostatus. Of the approximately 400 genotyped donors, around 81% fell in the genetic ancestry cluster associated with self-reported Caucasian donors. To predict cytomegalovirus infection status, the study combined high-throughput TCR immunosequencing, statistical association of individual TCRs with disease status, and machine learning. An earlier analysis of 500 to 750 of the donors applied high-throughput TCR beta sequencing to assess whether each TCR beta V gene segment acted as functional or pseudogenic. HLA typing covered class I and class II loci at four-digit resolution. The study aimed to test whether cataloging public T cell receptors could reveal signatures of past pathogen exposure. Among around 400 genotyped donors of the cohort, an average of approximately 250,000 unique TCR beta nucleotide sequences were sequenced per donor, roughly 18% of them non-productive. In a later genetic analysis, genome-wide SNP genotypes for about three fifths of the roughly 670 donors were used, and that subset was treated as a discovery cohort. Rather than using new phenotypic data, the later analysis identified candidate immune exposures from TCR beta sequences and from how often those sequences occurred across donors. The number of typed donors differed by locus: roughly 620-640 for A, B, C, DRB1 and DQB1; approximately 540 for DQA1; fewer than 610 for DPA1; and around 490 for DPB1.

CDR1 and CDR2, per the germline V gene (reference sequence), are LNHNV and YYDKDF. Here V drops 3 bases and J drops 2 bases, and the junction holds 15 bases not matched to any gene. The CDR3 holds 19 amino acids from the cysteine to the phenylalanine. The kept DNA is CDR3 alone, 57 bases in frame from the first base. A note on this clone: Its antigen specificity is not known. The record has no base qualities; no much larger clone is one base away.

Overall study outcomes, separate from this receptor: A cluster of highly shared sequence variants was judged likely to be a technical artifact of the sequencing pipeline. Because counts were too low, some 16 rarely observed V segments, including chromosome 9 orphons, were excluded from the earlier analysis of several hundred of the donors. A further reported finding was that TCR beta sequences accurately predicted the HLA-A and HLA-B alleles for most subjects in the first cohort. An association between a missense DCLRE1C variant and V-gene and J-gene trimming of TCR beta chains was found in a later genetic analysis and replicated in an independent cohort. Specific HLA alleles were associated with 15,000 to 20,000 TCR beta sequences at a false discovery rate of 0.05 in a later analysis. Correlated functional status among segregating V segments might reflect linkage disequilibrium, but an unknown experimental factor could not be ruled out. In a later analysis, most CMV-associated TCR beta chains were found to appear HLA-restricted, with HLA associations seemingly driven largely by CMV exposure. In both the original and validation cohorts, the classifier was reported to diagnose cytomegalovirus status with high specificity and sensitivity. A later analysis found that TCR association rates varied across HLA loci, with DRB1 alleles showing the most associated TCRs and HLA-C alleles the fewest. In a later analysis, HLA-associated TCR beta chains showed more clonal expansion and lower generation probabilities than non-associated chains that were equally common. The cohort was sequenced for TCR beta chains only, and without alpha or paired-chain data the features that could be detected were limited. The authors suggested that the approach could potentially be extended to other disease states and immunological phenotypes. The study listed 164 TCR beta chains as associated with cytomegalovirus. The only immune exposure information available for the cohort was CMV serostatus. Across donors, most TCR sequences were observed very rarely, whereas some public TCRs were present in many individuals. Because HLA typing was unavailable for some donors at each locus, only the typed subset was used in association tests. Some IMGT-functional V segments, including TRBV6-2 and TRBV6-3, could not be told apart with the 87-base-pair reads, so those segments were excluded. The presence/absence analyses assumed that sequencing depth was roughly uniform across donors, and that assumption may not be true. Broadly in line with IMGT annotations, most TCR beta V segments showed up in productive rearrangements about 90% or about 30% of the time in an earlier analysis of under 700 of the donors. In a later genetic analysis, fewer N-insertions in productive TCRs were reported among donors in an Asian-associated ancestry cluster than the approximately 710-donor mean. In vitro tests confirmed that three of the cytomegalovirus-associated TCR beta chains recognize cytomegalovirus antigens. Strong co-occurrence of HLA alleles, especially DR and DQ, made assigning TCR associations to individual alleles difficult. A later analysis reported that several top co-occurrence clusters appeared linked to parvovirus B19, influenza, CMV and Epstein-Barr virus.

Library preparation was by the immunoSEQ multiplex PCR assay. A mixture of 60 forward primers for TCR Vbeta segments and 13 reverse primers for TCR Jbeta segments was used in the multiplex PCR. Amplification of the CDR3 region of rearranged TCR beta genes was performed with a multiplex PCR assay on genomic DNA. The Illumina HiSeq System was used to sequence the amplified TCR beta libraries as 87-base-pair reads. Concerning the study's data processing: A later analysis tallied around 87 million unique TCR beta chains across the 600 to 700 repertoires, and about 12 million of those chains were shared by two or more donors. Raw reads were error-corrected and collapsed into unique sequences by a nearest-neighbor algorithm in which closely related sequences were merged to remove PCR and sequencing errors. To assign V, D and J gene segments, CDR3 sequences were aligned to IMGT reference sequences. For a sequence to be retained, a match of at least six nucleotides to both a V gene segment and a J gene segment was required. A rearrangement was called productive if the CDR3 had no stop codons and remained in frame with V and J, and every other rearrangement was called non-productive. Following IMGT convention, CDR3 was defined as the stretch from the second conserved V-encoded cysteine up to the conserved J-encoded phenylalanine. Sequences without an unambiguous match to a single V gene segment were excluded from the earlier analysis of several hundred of the donors. An earlier analysis of some 610 of the donors called V segments functional above 56.7% productive rearrangements and segregating when the between-donor standard deviation exceeded 5%. To diagnose cytomegalovirus status from the catalog of TCR beta chain sequences, a statistical classification framework was built. V and J gene assignment, in a later analysis, came from comparing TCR nucleotide sequences with IMGT/GENE-DB human TR gene sequences. A later analysis assigned CDR3 sequences and most-parsimonious VDJ recombination scenarios with the TCRdist pipeline. In a later analysis, every TCR beta chain was defined by the combination of its CDR3 amino acid sequence and its V-gene family, and reads without a unique V-gene family were dropped. In a later analysis, 450 to 600 highly shared, low-generation-probability nucleotide sequences were removed to address suspected cross-contamination and a sequencing artifact. In a later analysis, a clonal expansion index for each public chain was calculated from normalized within-repertoire ranks of inferred template counts. In a later analysis, generation probabilities were computed with a VDJ recombination model fitted to out-of-frame rearrangements, and the resulting probabilities were checked against IGoR. In a later analysis, TCR-TCR, TCR-HLA and TCR-CMV co-occurrence was scored with hypergeometric tests, and a repertoire-size bias correction was applied to TCR pairs. In a later analysis, false discovery rates were estimated by permuting HLA or CMV assignments 20 times. In a later analysis, co-occurring TCRs were grouped with DBSCAN, and TCRdist sequence similarity was added when clustering was performed within HLA-allele-positive subsets. For co-occurrence clustering, repertoires with fewer than 30,000 or more than 120,000 public chains were excluded, along with five repertoires with anomalous nucleotide sharing. TCRdb took over this immuneACCESS table, retaining in-frame rearrangements with V and J assigned. Such tables are incomplete; in checked studies, under half of the missing clones stem from an unresolved V gene, and the remainder is unexplained. That table furnishes V, J and clone size, whereas the DNA furnished D and trimming. The sample data list approximately 160,000 clones, and 70% to 80% of these were observed just once. Of the sample, 1.4% is held by the ten largest clones.

In total, just over 650 healthy bone marrow donors made up the cohort. At the time of sampling, every cohort member was nominally healthy, though immune exposures that went unrecorded were likely present. The donor tested CMV seropositive, placing the donor among the 289 seropositive members of the cohort. A peripheral blood sample was collected from each donor, and TCR beta sequencing was performed on peripheral blood mononuclear cells. Genomic DNA was extracted from the blood cell samples with the Qiagen DNeasy Blood Extraction Kit. The V gene is TRBV15 and the J gene is TRBJ2-1, with TRBD2 matching 8 junction bases. The sequence came from a woman younger than 45 in good health and CMV-seropositive. Sequenced: PBMCs. The CDR3 reads as follows: CATSSLGLAPSGAYNEQFF. The sequenced DNA: TGTGCCACCAGCAGTCTCGGACTAGCTCCTTCAGGTGCCTACAATGAGCAGTTCTTC. The full variable domain, completed from the reference TRBV15 and TRBJ2-1 proteins outside the CDR3, reads DAMVIQNPRYQVTQFGKPVTLSCSQTLNHNVMYWYQQKSSQAPKLLFHYYDKDFNNEADTPDNFQSRRPNTSFCFLDIRSPGLGDTAMYLCATSSLGLAPSGAYNEQFFGPGTRLTVL.